This T cell receptor beta chain was sequenced for a study of cytomegalovirus exposure and HLA in healthy donors. Study-wide points: Differences between HLA loci emerged in a later analysis of TCR association rates, with DRB1 most and HLA-C fewest. TCR beta sequences reportedly predicted most subjects' HLA-A and HLA-B alleles accurately. Most CMV-associated TCR beta chains were later found to appear HLA-restricted. Researchers counted 150 to 200 TCR beta chains as cytomegalovirus-associated.

As for this clone: What it recognizes is unknown.

Germline lookup yields CDR1 MNHNS and CDR2 SASEGT. This CDR3 is 17 amino acids long. V lost 0 bases and J lost 7; bases outside the gene matches: 10. Primers included in the PCR were 60 Vbeta and 13 Jbeta primers. Sequenced by immunoSEQ multiplex PCR; TCRdb stores in-frame clones only, minus some. The sample shows under 200,000 clones, and 6.5% sits with its ten largest clones. The clonotype comes from a man between 25 and 39 years old in good health and CMV-seronegative. The specimen was PBMCs. The chain combines TRBV6-1 with TRBJ2-1, with 9 positions matching TRBD2. This CDR3 is CASSEALGVAGVNEQFF. The CDR3 nucleotides are TGTGCCAGCAGTGAAGCGCTCGGAGTAGCGGGAGTGAATGAGCAGTTCTTC.